This record looks at one T cell receptor (beta chain) sequence and its context. Its specificity is unknown. These data belong to a study of cytomegalovirus exposure and HLA in healthy donors. Study results and caveats: The majority of TCR sequences were rare, yet some public TCRs appeared in many donors. Associated with cytomegalovirus, according to the listing, were 150 to 200 TCR beta chains. Being productive about 87% or about 30% of the time was typical of most TCR beta V segments in an earlier analysis.

PCR amplification relied on 60 Vbeta primers (plus 13 Jbeta primers). This table comes from immunoSEQ multiplex PCR, and its TCRdb copy is limited to in-frame clones, with some not included. The sample comprises about 180,000 clones, 65% to 85% of which are singletons, and more than 1% rests with the top ten. The CDR3 loop spans 13 amino acids. Germline CDR1 and CDR2: SGDLS and YYNGEE. Trimming left V 0 bases short and J 7 bases short, with 10 bases between. The TCR sequence derives from a boy aged 2 to 10 in good health and CMV-seronegative. What was sequenced was PBMCs. The rearrangement joins TRBV9 to TRBJ1-2; D remains ambiguous. For the CDR3, the DNA is TGTGCCAGCAGCGTAGTGTCAGAGGGTGGCTACACCTTC. Translated: CASSVVSEGGYTF.